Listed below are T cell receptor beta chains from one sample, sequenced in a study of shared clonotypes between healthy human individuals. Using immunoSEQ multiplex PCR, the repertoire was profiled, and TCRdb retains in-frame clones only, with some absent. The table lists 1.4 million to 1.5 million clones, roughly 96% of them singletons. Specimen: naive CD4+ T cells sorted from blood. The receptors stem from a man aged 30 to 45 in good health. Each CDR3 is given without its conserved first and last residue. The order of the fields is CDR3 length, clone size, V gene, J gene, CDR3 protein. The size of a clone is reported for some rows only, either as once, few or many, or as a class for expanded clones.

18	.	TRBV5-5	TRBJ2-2	ASSLGLSGLAGGYAGELF
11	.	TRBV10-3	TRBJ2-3	AISEDITDTQY
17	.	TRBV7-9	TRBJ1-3	ASSRPGTDPFFGGNTIY
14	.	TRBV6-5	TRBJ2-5	ASSYSPPRGRETQY
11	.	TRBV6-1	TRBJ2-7	ASTRQGANEQY
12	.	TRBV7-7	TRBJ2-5	ASSLAGTIETQY
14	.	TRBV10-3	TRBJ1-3	AIREGTGEKRNTIY
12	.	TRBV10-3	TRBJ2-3	AISSPGLPDTQY
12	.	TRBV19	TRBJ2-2	ASSIGLLTGELF
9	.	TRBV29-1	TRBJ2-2	SVEVGGELF
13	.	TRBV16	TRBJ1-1	ASSQSTAGKTEAF
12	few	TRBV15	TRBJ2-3	ATSRGSFTDTQY
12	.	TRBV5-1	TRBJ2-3	ASSPTGGKDTQY
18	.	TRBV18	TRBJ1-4	ASSPRTRDRGRPTNEKLF
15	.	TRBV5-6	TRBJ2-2	ASSLQVGSGSIGELF
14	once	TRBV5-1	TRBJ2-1	ASSRETGNSYNEQF
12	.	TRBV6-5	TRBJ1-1	ASSYHRGKTEAF
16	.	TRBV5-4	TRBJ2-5	ASSLVRTSLPLQETQY
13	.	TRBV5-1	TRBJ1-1	ASSPPGQPNTEAF
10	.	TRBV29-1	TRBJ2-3	SVLAGADTQY
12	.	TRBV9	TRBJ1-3	ASSVQGVGNTIY
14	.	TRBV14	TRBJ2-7	ASSQLIGRASYEQY
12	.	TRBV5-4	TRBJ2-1	ASSLDLRNPEEF
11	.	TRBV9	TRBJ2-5	ASSAGPQETQY
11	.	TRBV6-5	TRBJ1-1	ASSYSRHGRAF
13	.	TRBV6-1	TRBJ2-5	ASSEAPAGGETQY
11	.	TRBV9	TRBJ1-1	ASSAGRSTEAF
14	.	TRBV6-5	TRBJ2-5	ASSWTSGSNGETQY
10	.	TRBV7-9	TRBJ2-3	ASSLVGDTQY
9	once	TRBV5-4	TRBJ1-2	ASSLTGGYT
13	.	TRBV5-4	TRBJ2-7	ASSSSTQGAYEQY
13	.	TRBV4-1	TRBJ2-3	ASSQGPGRADTQY
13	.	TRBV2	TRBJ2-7	ASSGNRVSSYEQY
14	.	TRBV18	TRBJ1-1	ASSQGTGQGNTEAF
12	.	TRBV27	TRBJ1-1	ASKLGQGTWVAF
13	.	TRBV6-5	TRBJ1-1	ASSYFGKGLGAAF
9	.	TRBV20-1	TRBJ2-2	SAEGAGELF
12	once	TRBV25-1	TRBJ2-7	ASSERDTAYEQY
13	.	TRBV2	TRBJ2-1	ASSEWVKAYNEQF
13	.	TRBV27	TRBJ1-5	ASSPSTLSHQPQH